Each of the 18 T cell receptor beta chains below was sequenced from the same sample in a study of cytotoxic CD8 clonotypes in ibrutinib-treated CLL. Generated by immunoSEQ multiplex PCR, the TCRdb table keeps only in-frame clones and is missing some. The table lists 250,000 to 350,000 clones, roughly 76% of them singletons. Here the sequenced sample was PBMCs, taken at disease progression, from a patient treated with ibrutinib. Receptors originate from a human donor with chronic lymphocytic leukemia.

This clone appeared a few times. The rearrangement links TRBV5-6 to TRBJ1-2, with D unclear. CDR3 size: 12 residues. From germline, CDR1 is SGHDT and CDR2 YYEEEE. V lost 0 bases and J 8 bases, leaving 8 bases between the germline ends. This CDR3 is CASSLVGSGYTF. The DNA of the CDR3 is TGTGCCAGCAGCTTGGTTGGGTCCGGCTACACCTTC.

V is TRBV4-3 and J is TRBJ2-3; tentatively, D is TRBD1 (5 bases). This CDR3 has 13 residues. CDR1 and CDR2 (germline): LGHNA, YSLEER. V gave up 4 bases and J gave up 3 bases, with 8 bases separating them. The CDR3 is CASSRQGTDTQYF. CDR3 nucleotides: TGCGCCAGCAGCCGCCAGGGAACAGATACGCAGTATTTT.

The CDR3 bases are TGTGCCAGCAGTGGAGGGCTAGCGGAAAGCACAGATACGCAGTATTTT. Translated, it gives CASSGGLAESTDTQYF. This sequence joins TRBV2 and TRBJ2-3; TRBD2 aligns across 7 bases. This CDR3 is built from 16 residues. V was clipped by 4 bases and J by 0 bases; unmatched bases: 7. Germline V gene sequence: CDR1 SNHLY, CDR2 FYNNEI.

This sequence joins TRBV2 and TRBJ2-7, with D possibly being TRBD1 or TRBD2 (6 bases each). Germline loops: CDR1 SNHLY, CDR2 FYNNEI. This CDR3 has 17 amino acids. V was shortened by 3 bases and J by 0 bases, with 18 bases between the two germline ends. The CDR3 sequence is CASSDLARGLSSYEQYF. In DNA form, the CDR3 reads TGTGCCAGCAGTGATTTAGCTCGGGGGCTGAGCTCCTACGAGCAGTACTTC.

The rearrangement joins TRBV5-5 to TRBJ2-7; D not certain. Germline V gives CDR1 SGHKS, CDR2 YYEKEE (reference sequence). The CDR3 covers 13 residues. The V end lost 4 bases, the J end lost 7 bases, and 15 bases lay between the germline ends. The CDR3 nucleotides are TGTGCCAGCAGCAAGGACCGGAGCCTGGAGCAGTACTTC. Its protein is CASSKDRSLEQYF.

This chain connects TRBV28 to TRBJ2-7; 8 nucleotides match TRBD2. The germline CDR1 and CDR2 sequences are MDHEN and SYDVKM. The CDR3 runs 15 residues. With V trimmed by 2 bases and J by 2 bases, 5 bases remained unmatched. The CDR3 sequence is CASSLPPGLAYEQYF. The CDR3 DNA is TGTGCCAGCAGTTTACCCCCGGGACTAGCCTACGAGCAGTACTTC. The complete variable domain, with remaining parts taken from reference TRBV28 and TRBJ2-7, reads DVKVTQSSRYLVKRTGEKVFLECVQDMDHENMFWYRQDPGLGLRLIYFSYDVKMKEKGDIPEGYSVSREKKERFSLILESASTNQTSMYLCASSLPPGLAYEQYFGPGTRLTVT.

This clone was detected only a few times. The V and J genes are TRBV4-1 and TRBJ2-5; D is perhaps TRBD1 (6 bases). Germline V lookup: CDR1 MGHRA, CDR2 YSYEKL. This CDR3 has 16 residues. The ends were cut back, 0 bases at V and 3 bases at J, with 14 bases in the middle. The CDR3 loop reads CASSQEYQGLKETQYF. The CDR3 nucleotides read TGCGCCAGCAGCCAAGAATACCAGGGGCTCAAAGAGACCCAGTACTTC.

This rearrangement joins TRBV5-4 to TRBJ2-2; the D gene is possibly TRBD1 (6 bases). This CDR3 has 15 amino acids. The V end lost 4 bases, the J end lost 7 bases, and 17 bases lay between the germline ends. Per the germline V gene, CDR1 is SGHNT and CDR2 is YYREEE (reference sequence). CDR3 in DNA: TGTGCCAGCAGCGATGGCCCAGGGGCCCACGGGGAGCTGTTTTTT. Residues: CASSDGPGAHGELFF. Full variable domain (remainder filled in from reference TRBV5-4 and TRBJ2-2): ETGVTQSPTHLIKTRGQQVTLRCSSQSGHNTVSWYQQALGQGPQFIFQYYREEENGRGNFPPRFSGLQFPNYSSELNVNALELDDSALYLCASSDGPGAHGELFFGEGSRLTVL.

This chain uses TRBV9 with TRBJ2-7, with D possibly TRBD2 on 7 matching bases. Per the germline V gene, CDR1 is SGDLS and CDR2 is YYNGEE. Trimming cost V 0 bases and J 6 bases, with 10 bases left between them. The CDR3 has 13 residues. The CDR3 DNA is TGTGCCAGCAGCGTAGCTAGGGGGGGCGAGCAGTACTTC. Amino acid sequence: CASSVARGGEQYF.

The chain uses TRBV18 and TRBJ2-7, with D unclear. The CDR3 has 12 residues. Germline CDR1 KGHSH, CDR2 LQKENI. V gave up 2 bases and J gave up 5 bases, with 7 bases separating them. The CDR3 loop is CASSPSRNEQYF. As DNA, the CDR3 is TGTGCCAGCTCACCAAGCAGGAACGAGCAGTACTTC.

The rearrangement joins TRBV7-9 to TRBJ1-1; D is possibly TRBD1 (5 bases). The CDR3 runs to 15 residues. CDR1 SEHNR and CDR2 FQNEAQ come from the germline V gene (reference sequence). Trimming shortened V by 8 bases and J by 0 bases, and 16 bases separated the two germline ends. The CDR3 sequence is CASANRGGVNTEAFF. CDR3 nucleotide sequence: TGTGCCAGCGCCAACCGGGGAGGGGTGAACACTGAAGCTTTCTTT.

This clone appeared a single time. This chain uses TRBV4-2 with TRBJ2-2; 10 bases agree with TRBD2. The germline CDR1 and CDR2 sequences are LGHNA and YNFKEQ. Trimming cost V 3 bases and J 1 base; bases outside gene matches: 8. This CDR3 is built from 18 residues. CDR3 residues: CASSHGIAGGRNTGELFF. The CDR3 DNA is TGTGCCAGCAGCCACGGAATAGCGGGGGGCCGGAACACCGGGGAGCTGTTTTTT.

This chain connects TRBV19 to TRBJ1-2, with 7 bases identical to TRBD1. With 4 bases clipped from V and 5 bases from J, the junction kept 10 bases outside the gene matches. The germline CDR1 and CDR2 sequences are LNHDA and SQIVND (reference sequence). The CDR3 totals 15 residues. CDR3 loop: CASSKGRQGVYGYTF. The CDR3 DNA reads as TGTGCCAGTAGTAAAGGGAGACAGGGAGTTTATGGCTACACCTTC.

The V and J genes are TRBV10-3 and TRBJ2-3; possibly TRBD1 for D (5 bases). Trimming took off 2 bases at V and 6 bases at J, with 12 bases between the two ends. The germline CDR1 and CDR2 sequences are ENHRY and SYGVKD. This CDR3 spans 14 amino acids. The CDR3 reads CAISEGQGSDTQYF. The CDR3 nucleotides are TGTGCCATCAGTGAGGGCCAGGGATCTGATACGCAGTATTTT.

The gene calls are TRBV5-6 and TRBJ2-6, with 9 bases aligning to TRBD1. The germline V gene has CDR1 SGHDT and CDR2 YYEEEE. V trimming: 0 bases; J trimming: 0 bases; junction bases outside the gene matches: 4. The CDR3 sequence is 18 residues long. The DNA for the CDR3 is TGTGCCAGCAGCTTGGGGCCGGGACAGGGCTCTGGGGCCAACGTCCTGACTTTC. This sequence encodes CASSLGPGQGSGANVLTF.

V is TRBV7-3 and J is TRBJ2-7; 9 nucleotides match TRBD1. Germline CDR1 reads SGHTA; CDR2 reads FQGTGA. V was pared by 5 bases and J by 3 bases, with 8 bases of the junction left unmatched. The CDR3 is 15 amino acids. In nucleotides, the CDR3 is TGTGCCAGCAGCCAAGAACCGGGACAGGGCTACGAGCAGTACTTC. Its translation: CASSQEPGQGYEQYF.

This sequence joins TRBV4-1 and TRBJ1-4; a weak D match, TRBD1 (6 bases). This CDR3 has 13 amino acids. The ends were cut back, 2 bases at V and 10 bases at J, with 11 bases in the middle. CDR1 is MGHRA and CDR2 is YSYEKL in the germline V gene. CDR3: CASSQPGGGKLFF. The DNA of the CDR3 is TGCGCCAGCAGCCAACCTGGAGGGGGAAAACTGTTTTTT.

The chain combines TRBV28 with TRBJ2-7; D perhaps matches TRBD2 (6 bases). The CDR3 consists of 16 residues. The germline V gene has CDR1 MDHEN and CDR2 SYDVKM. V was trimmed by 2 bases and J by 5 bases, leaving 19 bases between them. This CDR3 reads CASSLIGRGGQNEQYF. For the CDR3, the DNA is TGTGCCAGCAGTTTAATTGGACGGGGAGGTCAGAACGAGCAGTACTTC.